This T cell receptor (beta chain) was documented in a study of Ad26.COV2.S vaccination and SARS-CoV-2 variants (dated by TCRdb to about 2021). As for the study more broadly: Donors in the vaccine arm were drawn from COV1001, a phase I-IIa trial of Ad26.COV2.S in healthy adults that was multicentre, randomized, double-blind and placebo-controlled. Dosing of Ad26.COV2.S was intramuscular, at either 5x10^10 or 1x10^11 viral particles, delivered as one shot or as two shots spaced 56 days apart. TCRbeta repertoire sequencing was used to assess the specificity and breadth of SARS-CoV-2-reactive T cell receptors after Ad26.COV2.S vaccination. A total of 32 samples were included in the TCR-sequenced set, comprising roughly 19 Ad26.COV2.S vaccine recipients, 5 placebo recipients and 8 SARS-CoV-2 convalescent individuals. Trial participants were randomized into five groups of five, in which low-dose or high-dose Ad26.COV2.S was given once or twice, or placebo was given on both occasions. Blinding of investigators to trial group allocation was maintained during experiments and outcome assessment. Study-level results and caveats: The study was not powered to compare responses between vaccine doses or regimens. Compared with placebo recipients, Ad26.COV2.S recipients showed higher spike-specific TCR breadth (P = 0.0014). It was noted by the authors that total T cell responses may have been underestimated by the TCR breadth and depth analyses. After vaccination, spike-specific CD8+ and CD4+ T cell responses were reported to show substantial breadth. Non-spike TCR breadth was comparable between vaccine and placebo recipients, consistent with the vaccine containing only spike.

Its CDR3 holds 15 amino acids, cysteine through phenylalanine. The read is trimmed to its CDR3 DNA, 45 bases read in frame from base 1. As encoded in the germline V gene, CDR1 is SGHTA while CDR2 is FQGNSA. V drops 2 bases and J drops 1 base, leaving 9 bases in between. The immunoSEQ Assay was the method used to sequence TCRbeta CDR3 regions. After extraction, genomic DNA underwent amplification by bias-controlled multiplex PCR, followed by high-throughput sequencing. In the paper's pipeline: To quantify the absolute abundance of each unique TCRbeta CDR3 region, sequences were collapsed and filtered. T cell fraction was estimated by normalizing TCRbeta template counts to usable DNA, which was measured by amplifying reference genes present in all nucleated cells. Repertoire TCRs were annotated as SARS-CoV-2-specific by exact matching of V gene, CDR3 amino acid sequence and J gene to a known reactive TCR set. The reference SARS-CoV-2 TCR set came from MIRA and was filtered for enrichment in COVID-19-positive ImmuneCODE repertoires, removing public or cross-reactive TCRs. Based on the MIRA antigens, annotated TCRs were further analysed at the level of specific ORF or position within ORF. Breadth was defined as the number of annotated unique rearrangements divided by the total number of unique productive rearrangements, and depth was defined as the summed frequency of the annotated unique rearrangements. Two-sided Wilcoxon rank-sum tests were applied when comparing TCR breadth between groups. In TCRdb, the immuneACCESS table is reduced to in-frame sequences with V and J assigned. These tables do not hold every clone; where another copy was compared, an unresolved V gene accounts for under half, and the others remain unexplained. V and J calls plus clone size are reproduced from that table; the DNA served to infer D and trimming. This sample is represented by hundreds of thousands of clones; 70% to 90% of them were singletons. Together, the top ten hold over 1.3% of the sample.

Remarks on this clone: This receptor's antigen is unknown. Within one base of it there is no much larger clone, and no base qualities were kept.

The sample's treatment or condition, from its label and the paper: 19 received Ad26.COV2.S at low or high dose, single or two shots; about five received placebo; per-sample allocation not given. Repertoires of vaccine and placebo recipients were sequenced from samples collected on day 63 after the first injection. Cohort 1b enrolled around 23 adults aged 18-55 years at a single site in Boston, USA, between 29 July and 7 August 2020. Ad26.COV2.S was a replication-incompetent adenovirus type 26 vector that expressed a prefusion-stabilized SARS-CoV-2 spike protein derived from the original Wuhan strain.

The source of this sequence is a person aged 18-65 years who received the Ad26.COV2.S COVID-19 vaccine or a placebo. Recombination connected TRBV7-2 to TRBJ1-3; the D gene is possibly TRBD1, with 5 bases matching. Sequencing used peripheral blood, obtained in a trial of Ad26.COV2.S vaccine versus placebo. The DNA sequence is as follows: TGTGCCAGCAGCTTACAAGGGGCATCTGGAAACACCATATATTTT. Its coded protein is CASSLQGASGNTIYF.